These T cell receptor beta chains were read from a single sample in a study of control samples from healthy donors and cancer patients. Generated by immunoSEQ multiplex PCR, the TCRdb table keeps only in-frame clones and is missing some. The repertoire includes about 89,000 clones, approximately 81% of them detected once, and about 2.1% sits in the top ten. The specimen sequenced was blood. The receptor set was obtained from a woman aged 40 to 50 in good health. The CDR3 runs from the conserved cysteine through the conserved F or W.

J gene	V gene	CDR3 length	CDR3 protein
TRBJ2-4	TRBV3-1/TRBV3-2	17	CASSCSVPLQRKNIQYF
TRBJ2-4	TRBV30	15	CAWSQTSGGAFIQYF
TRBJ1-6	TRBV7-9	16	CASSLAQGPPLSPLHF
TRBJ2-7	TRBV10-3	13	CATWKDRGYEQYF
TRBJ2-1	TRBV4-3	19	CASSQDRVVGGDLYNEQFF
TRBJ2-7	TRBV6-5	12	CASRPQDHEQYF
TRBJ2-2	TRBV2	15	CASDLTGGSTGELFF
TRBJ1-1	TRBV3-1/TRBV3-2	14	CASSQDTGGTEAFF
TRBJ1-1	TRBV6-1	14	CASSEGRGTTEAFF
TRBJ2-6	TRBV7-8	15	CASSLRTSGANVLTF
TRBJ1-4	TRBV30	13	CAWSIRDQEKLFF
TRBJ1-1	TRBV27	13	CASRRGQYTEAFF
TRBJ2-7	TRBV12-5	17	CASGLVQGGPSSYEQYF
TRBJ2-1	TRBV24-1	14	CATAQGGDYNEQFF
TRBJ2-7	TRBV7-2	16	CASSLSPGTGAYEQYF
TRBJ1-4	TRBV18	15	CASSPTGKTNEKLFF
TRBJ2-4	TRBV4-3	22	CASSQARQGAEIRRLAKNIQYF
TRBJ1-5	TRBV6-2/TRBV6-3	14	CASSRTGGGQPQHF
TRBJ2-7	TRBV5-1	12	CASSLRGDEQYF
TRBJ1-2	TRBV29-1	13	CSVEFSANYGYTF
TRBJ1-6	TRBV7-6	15	CASSLVGQGDSPLHF
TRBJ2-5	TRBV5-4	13	CASSSGSQETQYF
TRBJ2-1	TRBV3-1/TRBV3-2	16	CASSQTGTSGNNEQFF
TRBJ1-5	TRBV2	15	CASTRDRSAIQPQHF
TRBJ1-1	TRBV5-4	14	CASSYWGAGTEAFF
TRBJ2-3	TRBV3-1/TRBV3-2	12	CASSLPMTGLHF
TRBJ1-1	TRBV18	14	CASSPLEGGTEAFF
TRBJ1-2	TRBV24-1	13	CATSDGRVSGYTF
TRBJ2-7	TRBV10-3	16	CAISVSRSPGQDEQYF
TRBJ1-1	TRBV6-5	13	CASSLQGFTEAFF
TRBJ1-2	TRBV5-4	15	CASSLRWDPGYGYTF
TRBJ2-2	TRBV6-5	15	CASSGQGVITGELFF
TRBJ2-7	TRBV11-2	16	CASSYGTSGISYEQYF
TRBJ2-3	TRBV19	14	CASTDGGATDTQYF
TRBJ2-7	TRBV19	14	CASSITTSSYEQYF
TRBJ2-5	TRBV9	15	CASSVGAGGRETQYF
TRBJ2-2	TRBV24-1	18	CATSDLQWGGVNAGELFF
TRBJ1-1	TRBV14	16	CASSQVIGSGNFEAFF
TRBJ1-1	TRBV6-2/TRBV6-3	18	CASSYTGQGAWVNTEAFF
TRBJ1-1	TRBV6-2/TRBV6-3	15	CASSLYHSVPNEAFF
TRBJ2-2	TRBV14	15	CASSQITGPTGELFF
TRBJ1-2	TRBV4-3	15	CASSQGGGGLHGYTF
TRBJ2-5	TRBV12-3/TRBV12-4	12	CASSPRGETQYF
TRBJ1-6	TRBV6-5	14	CASMRRENNSPLHF
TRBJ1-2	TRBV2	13	CASDSGDPYGYTF
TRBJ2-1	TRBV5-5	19	CASSTGTGAGGSSYNEQFF
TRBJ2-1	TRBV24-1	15	CATSDLSSGGTEQFF
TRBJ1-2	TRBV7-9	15	CASSFSGAGSYGYTF
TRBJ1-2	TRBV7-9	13	CASSWGQGYGYTF
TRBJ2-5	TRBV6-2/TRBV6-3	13	CASSYAGGETQYF
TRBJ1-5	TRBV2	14	CASSTSGPMEPQHF
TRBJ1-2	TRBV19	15	CASSIASAGAYGYTF